These 27 T cell receptor beta chains originate from one sample sequenced in a study of beta chain features in type 1 diabetes. These TCRs' antigens remain unknown. Study-level points and caveats: Within each of all four CD4+ subsets, Type 1 diabetes patients had TCRB CDR3s that were moderately but significantly shorter.

cDNA synthesis used the whole RNA isolate, giving expressed TCRB sequences. Some clones are missing from TCRdb's copy, which holds only in-frame ones; the method was immunoSEQ multiplex PCR. The sample holds a few hundred thousand clones, roughly 9.8% seen once. Material: central memory CD4+ T cells from blood. The receptor source for this set is a man aged 30 to 39 with type 1 diabetes.

This chain links TRBV11-1 with TRBJ2-7; 7 bases line up with TRBD2. The length of the CDR3 is 14 residues. Germline V gives CDR1 SGHAT, CDR2 FQDESV (reference sequence). J was trimmed by 6 bases and V by 0 bases; bases with no gene match: 5. CDR3 in DNA: TGTGCCAGCAGCTTAGCGCGGGAGACGGGCGAGCAGTACTTC. Translation gives CASSLARETGEQYF. Full variable domain (remainder filled in from reference TRBV11-1 and TRBJ2-7): EAEVAQSPRYKITEKSQAVAFWCDPISGHATLYWYRQILGQGPELLVQFQDESVVDDSQLPKDRFSAERLKGVDSTLKIQPAELGDSAMYLCASSLARETGEQYFGPGTRLTVT.

The chain couples TRBV11-2 to TRBJ2-1; the match to TRBD1 covers 7 bases. CDR3 size: 17 residues. The V and J ends lost 5 bases and 5 bases, in that order; junction bases with no gene match: 15. Germline V gene sequence: CDR1 SGHAT, CDR2 FQNNGV. The CDR3, as DNA: TGTGCCAGCAGCACTAACCTTCCCGGCAGGGGGAACAATGAGCAGTTCTTC. Amino acids: CASSTNLPGRGNNEQFF.

The V call is TRBV6-1, the J call TRBJ1-5; 9 bases line up with TRBD1. The CDR3 consists of 15 residues. Looked up from germline, CDR1 is MNHNS and CDR2 is SASEGT. V was pared by 6 bases and J by 4 bases, with 7 bases of the junction left unmatched. The CDR3 sequence is CASRTGGGGNQPQHF. Here the CDR3 DNA reads TGTGCCAGCAGGACAGGGGGAGGAGGAAATCAGCCCCAGCATTTT.

The chain combines TRBV5-5 with TRBJ2-5, with D possibly TRBD1 on 6 matching bases. In germline, CDR1 is SGHKS, CDR2 YYEKEE (reference sequence). Trimming took 3 bases from V and 5 from J, leaving 14 bases between them. The CDR3 spans 14 residues. CDR3 bases: TGTGCCAGCAGCTCCGGGACATTTATCGAGACCCAGTACTTC. Its translation: CASSSGTFIETQYF. The full variable domain, rest sourced from reference TRBV5-5 and TRBJ2-5, is DAGVTQSPTHLIKTRGQQVTLRCSPISGHKSVSWYQQVLGQGPQFIFQYYEKEERGRGNFPDRFSARQFPNYSSELNVNALLLGDSALYLCASSSGTFIETQYFGPGTRLLVL.

This clone was detected a few times. This chain uses TRBV15 with TRBJ2-2, with D possibly TRBD2 on 5 matching bases. V was pared by 5 bases and J by 4 bases, with 17 bases between. Germline assignment: CDR1 LNHNV and CDR2 YYDKDF (reference sequence). This CDR3 has 16 residues. The CDR3 is CATSPLVLGPTGELFF. CDR3 sequence (DNA): TGTGCCACCAGCCCTCTAGTACTAGGACCCACCGGGGAGCTGTTTTTT. The full variable domain, its missing parts supplied by reference TRBV15 and TRBJ2-2, is DAMVIQNPRYQVTQFGKPVTLSCSQTLNHNVMYWYQQKSSQAPKLLFHYYDKDFNNEADTPDNFQSRRPNTSFCFLDIRSPGLGDTAMYLCATSPLVLGPTGELFFGEGSRLTVL.

The chain has TRBV9 and TRBJ2-1; D uncertain. The ends were cut back, 1 base at V and 5 bases at J, with 7 bases in the middle. Germline V lookup: CDR1 SGDLS, CDR2 YYNGEE. CDR3 size: 13 residues. CDR3 region: CASSVQRHNEQFF. The CDR3 DNA sequence: TGTGCCAGCAGCGTACAAAGGCACAATGAGCAGTTCTTC. Filled out from reference TRBV9 and TRBJ2-1, the complete variable domain reads DSGVTQTPKHLITATGQRVTLRCSPRSGDLSVYWYQQSLDQGLQFLIQYYNGEERAKGNILERFSAQQFPDLHSELNLSSLELGDSALYFCASSVQRHNEQFFGPGTRLTVL.

In this sample, this clone turned up a few times. The chain recombines TRBV28 with TRBJ2-2, with 9 nucleotides matching TRBD1. CDR1 is MDHEN, CDR2 SYDVKM, per germline. The V and J ends lost 10 bases and 5 bases, in that order; junction bases with no gene match: 11. The CDR3 runs 15 residues. The CDR3 is CATIVTDRGTGELFF. In DNA, the CDR3 is TGTGCCACCATCGTCACGGACAGGGGAACCGGGGAGCTGTTTTTT.

This clone was counted between two and nine times. This chain connects TRBV11-2 to TRBJ1-2; TRBD1 is a possible D gene (5 bases). The CDR3 contains 13 residues. Trimming took off 4 bases at V and 2 bases at J, with 8 bases between the two ends. In germline, CDR1 is SGHAT, CDR2 FQNNGV. CDR3 sequence reads: CASSSRQNYGYTF. The CDR3 DNA sequence: TGTGCCAGCAGCTCTAGACAGAACTATGGCTACACCTTC. The full variable domain, rest sourced from reference TRBV11-2 and TRBJ1-2, is EAGVAQSPRYKIIEKRQSVAFWCNPISGHATLYWYQQILGQGPKLLIQFQNNGVVDDSQLPKDRFSAERLKGVDSTLKIQPAKLEDSAVYLCASSSRQNYGYTFGSGTRLTVV.

The sample holds one count of this clone. The rearrangement links TRBV28 to TRBJ1-5, with D possibly TRBD1 on 5 matching bases. Trimming shortened V by 7 bases and J by 5 bases, and 15 bases separated the two germline ends. Germline CDR1 reads MDHEN; CDR2 reads SYDVKM. The CDR3 is 14 residues long. The CDR3 sequence is CASILGGSYQPQHF. In DNA form, the CDR3 reads TGTGCCAGCATCCTGGGGGGGAGTTATCAGCCCCAGCATTTT.

This chain connects TRBV6-1 to TRBJ2-3; a possible D gene is TRBD2 (6 bases). Germline V lookup: CDR1 MNHNS, CDR2 SASEGT. CDR3 length: 14 residues. V gave up 6 bases and J gave up 1 base, with 11 bases separating them. The CDR3 DNA sequence: TGTGCCAGCAGCTACGGGGAGGGCACAGATACGCAGTATTTT. Amino acid sequence: CASSYGEGTDTQYF.

This clone was seen at least ten times. The rearrangement joins TRBV27 to TRBJ2-1; D may be TRBD2 (6 bases). The CDR3 has 15 residues. Germline V gene lookup returns CDR1 MNHEY and CDR2 SMNVEV (reference sequence). Trimming took off 11 bases at V and 0 bases at J, with 17 bases between the two ends. This CDR3 is CASQQRRDSYNEQFF. Written as DNA, the CDR3 is TGTGCCTCGCAACAGAGGCGGGACTCCTACAATGAGCAGTTCTTC.

This clone has only a few counts. The chain carries TRBV5-1 and TRBJ1-4, with D maybe TRBD1 (6 bases). Trimming removed 4 bases from V and 6 bases from J, with 19 bases in between. The CDR3 consists of 16 residues. In germline, CDR1 is SGHRS, CDR2 YFSETQ. The CDR3 protein is CASSPGAGGLYEKLFF. CDR3 bases: TGCGCCAGCAGCCCGGGGGCTGGAGGGTTGTATGAAAAACTGTTTTTT.

Only a few counts were recorded for this clone. V usage is TRBV7-2 and J usage is TRBJ1-3; D is undetermined. CDR3 length: 17 amino acids. V was pared by 1 base and J by 0 bases, with 13 bases between. Germline CDR1 and CDR2: SGHTA and FQGNSA. The CDR3, as DNA: TGTGCCAGCAGCTTAGTTTACGTGGGAAGCTCTGGAAACACCATATATTTT. This translates into CASSLVYVGSSGNTIYF.

This clone was seen a handful of times. This chain links TRBV7-9 with TRBJ2-1, with D tentatively TRBD2 (8 bases). Germline V gene sequence: CDR1 SEHNR, CDR2 FQNEAQ (reference sequence). The CDR3 consists of 16 residues. Between the trimmed V and J ends, which lost 5 bases and 6 bases, there was a span of 20 bases. The CDR3: CASSTRGSGRVNEQFF. CDR3 nucleotide sequence: TGTGCCAGCAGCACCAGGGGGAGCGGGAGAGTCAATGAGCAGTTCTTC.

This clone was recorded a few times. This chain links TRBV5-8 with TRBJ2-7; D tentatively reads TRBD1 or TRBD2 (6 bases each). Looked up from germline, CDR1 is SGHTS and CDR2 is YDEGEE. This CDR3 has 15 amino acids. Trimming left V 1 base short and J 4 bases short, with 15 bases between. The CDR3 loop is CASSLWGATKYEQYF. In DNA, the CDR3 is TGTGCCAGCAGCTTGTGGGGGGCCACAAAATACGAGCAGTACTTC.

This clone was observed a few times. V usage is TRBV5-1 and J usage is TRBJ2-7; perhaps TRBD2 as D (5 bases). The CDR3 totals 15 residues. Trimming removed 0 bases from V and 6 bases from J, with 16 bases in between. Germline-derived CDR1 and CDR2 are SGHRS and YFSETQ. CDR3 amino acids: CASSLGSVSLGEQYF. The CDR3, as DNA: TGCGCCAGCAGCTTGGGTAGCGTGTCCCTAGGCGAGCAGTACTTC.

This clone was counted a few times. The chain joins TRBV11-2 to TRBJ2-2; D is undetermined. The CDR3 sequence is 13 residues long. Deletions cut 7 bases from V and 1 base from J, with 7 bases between. Germline CDR1 SGHAT, CDR2 FQNNGV. This CDR3 is CASTRQNTGELFF. For the CDR3, the DNA is TGTGCCAGCACACGACAGAACACCGGGGAGCTGTTTTTT.

The V and J genes are TRBV5-1 and TRBJ2-3, with D possibly matching TRBD2 (5 bases). V dropped 0 bases and J dropped 5 bases, with 10 bases sitting between them. This CDR3 has 14 residues. CDR1 is SGHRS and CDR2 is YFSETQ in the germline V gene. The CDR3 reads CASSLVEGGDTQYF. The CDR3 DNA follows: TGCGCCAGCAGCTTGGTTGAGGGCGGAGATACGCAGTATTTT.

This clone was counted many times. The chain employs TRBV7-2 and TRBJ2-1; no clear D gene. The germline gives CDR1 SGHTA, CDR2 FQGNSA. Trimming shortened V by 6 bases and J by 0 bases, and 9 bases separated the two germline ends. CDR3 length: 14 amino acids. CDR3 region: CASSGISSYNEQFF. In DNA, the CDR3 is TGTGCCAGCAGTGGGATTAGCTCCTACAATGAGCAGTTCTTC.

The sample holds a few counts of this clone. J is TRBJ2-5 and V is TRBV7-9; 10 bases fit TRBD2. The length of the CDR3 is 15 residues. From germline, CDR1 is SEHNR and CDR2 FQNEAQ (reference sequence). The V segment lost 4 bases and the J segment 2 bases; nucleotides outside the gene matches: 4. The chain's CDR3 is CASSSWTSGQETQYF. The CDR3 DNA is TGTGCCAGCAGCTCCTGGACTAGCGGACAAGAGACCCAGTACTTC. The whole variable domain, filled in from reference TRBV7-9 and TRBJ2-5, reads DTGVSQNPRHKITKRGQNVTFRCDPISEHNRLYWYRQTLGQGPEFLTYFQNEAQLEKSRLLSDRFSAERPKGSFSTLEIQRTEQGDSAMYLCASSSWTSGQETQYFGPGTRLLVL.

The chain carries TRBV4-2 and TRBJ1-5; weak D call: TRBD1 (6 bases). The germline V gene encodes CDR1 LGHNA and CDR2 YNFKEQ. The CDR3 extends over 16 amino acids. Trimming took off 0 bases at V and 5 bases at J, with 14 bases between the two ends. The CDR3 nucleotides are TGTGCCAGCAGCCAAGATATAAACAGGGTAGATCAGCCCCAGCATTTT. This sequence encodes CASSQDINRVDQPQHF.

This rearrangement joins TRBV4-1 to TRBJ1-4; weak D call: TRBD1 (5 bases). Germline CDR1 reads MGHRA; CDR2 reads YSYEKL. Trimming took off 0 bases at V and 7 bases at J, with 15 bases between the two ends. CDR3 length equals 16 residues. The CDR3 spells CASSQERIQGGEKLFF. Written as DNA, the CDR3 is TGCGCCAGCAGCCAAGAAAGGATCCAGGGAGGTGAAAAACTGTTTTTT.

In this sample, this clone turned up many times. The V and J genes are TRBV7-3 and TRBJ2-1, with D perhaps matching TRBD2 (5 bases). The V and J ends lost 1 base and 7 bases respectively, with 8 bases between them. This CDR3 has 13 residues. The germline gives CDR1 SGHTA, CDR2 FQGTGA. This CDR3 is CASSLNLANEQFF. CDR3 DNA: TGTGCCAGCAGCTTAAATCTAGCAAATGAGCAGTTCTTC.

This clone was detected only a few times. The chain uses TRBV18 and TRBJ1-2; D remains unclear. The germline V gene has CDR1 KGHSH and CDR2 LQKENI. The CDR3 contains 17 residues. V gave up 2 bases and J gave up 0 bases, with 16 bases separating them. CDR3 nucleotide sequence: TGTGCCAGCTCACCAGGATTTCGGGTCAGATCTAACTATGGCTACACCTTC. This encodes CASSPGFRVRSNYGYTF.

This clone was observed a handful of times. The J gene is TRBJ1-5, the V gene TRBV30; maybe TRBD1 (5 bases). Trimming pared 2 bases from V and 6 bases from J, leaving 11 bases between. CDR3 length: 13 residues. CDR1 GTSNPN and CDR2 SVGIG come from the germline V gene (reference sequence). Here the CDR3 DNA reads TGTGCCTGGAGTCGCTTCCAGGGTCAGCCCCAGCATTTT. Its protein is CAWSRFQGQPQHF.

This clone was seen a few times. The chain joins TRBV28 to TRBJ2-1, with 7 bases matching TRBD2. CDR3 length: 12 amino acids. CDR1 is MDHEN and CDR2 is SYDVKM in the germline V gene. V was pared by 5 bases and J by 12 bases, with 7 bases of the junction left unmatched. The CDR3 DNA sequence: TGTGCCAGCAGTCCCGGCAGGGAGGGGCAGTTCTTC. Protein sequence: CASSPGREGQFF.

This clone was counted between two and nine times. The CDR3 bases are TGTGCCAGCTCCCAGACAGGGTCTCCCTACGAGCAGTACTTC. It translates to CASSQTGSPYEQYF. V is TRBV18 and J is TRBJ2-5, with 7 positions matching TRBD1. The end of the DNA aligns better with TRBJ2-7, so the J call may be wrong. In germline, CDR1 is KGHSH, CDR2 LQKENI. The CDR3 covers 14 residues.